What follows describes a single T cell receptor beta chain. Its antigen is unknown. The V end lost 8 bases, the J end lost 5 bases, and 9 bases lay between the germline ends. This CDR3 has 12 residues. Per the germline V gene, CDR1 is SGHNT and CDR2 is YENEEA. The sample comes from a study of T cells in Graves' hyperthyroidism and ophthalmopathy. Findings of the study overall: Ophthalmopathy was model-predicted a median about 6.7 months pre-onset.

Regions amplified from RNA transcripts were the TCR beta CDR3 regions. The HTBI primer set was used in a first-round RT-PCR of the TCR CDR3. Each CDR3 protein gets one entry after TCRdb re-called the multiplex PCR reads with MiXCR. This sample carries more than 500,000 distinct CDR3 sequences, about 45% of them seen once, and the ten largest clones take about two fifths. V usage is TRBV11-3 and J usage is TRBJ2-2; D is undetermined. The specimen sequenced was peripheral blood or thyroid tissue (not recorded which). The TCR sequence derives from an adult woman with Graves' disease, either hyperthyroidism or ophthalmopathy (not recorded which). The CDR3 DNA sequence: TGTGCCAGCGGGCCGAGGACCGGGGAGCTGTTTTTT. Protein sequence: CASGPRTGELFF.